This TCR beta chain was obtained from a study of sequential checkpoint blockade in melanoma. Study context: Arm A got nivolumab then ipilimumab; arm B the reverse, 1:1.

CDR3 length: 13 amino acids. CDR1 is SEHNR and CDR2 is FQNEAQ in the germline V gene (reference sequence). V lost 4 bases, J lost 10 bases, and 16 bases lay in between. Sequencing used immunoSEQ multiplex PCR; TCRdb keeps in-frame clones, though not all of them. This sample has roughly 28,000 clones, with 70% to 85% found just once. Treatment meaning: randomized to nivolumab then ipilimumab (arm A) or the reverse (arm B). From thawed PBMCs, live CD3+CD8+ cells negative for CD19 and CD56 were sorted. The receptor was derived from a human donor with melanoma. The gene calls are TRBV7-9 and TRBJ1-1, with a possible D match to TRBD1 (6 bases). The sequencing used CD8+ T cells sorted from blood (inferred from file names), collected from a patient given nivolumab and ipilimumab in sequence. The CDR3 loop is CASSSTGFWLAFF. In DNA, the CDR3 is TGTGCCAGCAGCTCAACAGGGTTTTGGCTAGCTTTCTTT.